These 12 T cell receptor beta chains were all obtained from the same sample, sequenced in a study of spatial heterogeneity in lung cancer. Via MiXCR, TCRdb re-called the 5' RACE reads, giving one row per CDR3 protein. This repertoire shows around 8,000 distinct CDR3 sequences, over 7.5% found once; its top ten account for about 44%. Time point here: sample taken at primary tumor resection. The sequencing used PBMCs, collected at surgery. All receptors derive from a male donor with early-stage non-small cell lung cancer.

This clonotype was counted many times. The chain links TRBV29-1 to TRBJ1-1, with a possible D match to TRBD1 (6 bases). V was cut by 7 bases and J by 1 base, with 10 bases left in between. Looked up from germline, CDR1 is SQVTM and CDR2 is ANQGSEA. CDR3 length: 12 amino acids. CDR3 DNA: TGCAGCGCCGGGGGCGCGAACACTGAAGCTTTCTTT. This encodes CSAGGANTEAFF.

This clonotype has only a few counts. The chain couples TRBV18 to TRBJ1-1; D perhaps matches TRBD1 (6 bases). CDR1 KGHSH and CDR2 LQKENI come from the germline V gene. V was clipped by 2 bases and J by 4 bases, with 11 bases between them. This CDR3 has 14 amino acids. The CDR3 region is CASSPARGSTEAFF. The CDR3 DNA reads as TGTGCCAGCTCACCAGCCAGGGGATCCACTGAAGCTTTCTTT.

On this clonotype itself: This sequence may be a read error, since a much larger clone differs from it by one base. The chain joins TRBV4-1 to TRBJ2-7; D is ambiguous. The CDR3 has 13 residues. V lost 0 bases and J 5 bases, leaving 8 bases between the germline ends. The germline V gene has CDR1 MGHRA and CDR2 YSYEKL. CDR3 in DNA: TGCGCCAGCAGCCAAGATTACTGGGACGAGCAGTACTTC. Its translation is CASSQDYWDEQYF.

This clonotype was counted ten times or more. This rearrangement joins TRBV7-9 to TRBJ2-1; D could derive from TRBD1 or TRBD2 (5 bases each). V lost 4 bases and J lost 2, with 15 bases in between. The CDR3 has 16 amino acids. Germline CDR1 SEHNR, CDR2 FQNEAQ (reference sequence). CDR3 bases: TGTGCCAGCAGCTCGACACCCTGGGGGACCTACAATGAGCAGTTCTTC. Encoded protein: CASSSTPWGTYNEQFF.

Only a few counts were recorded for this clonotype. The CDR3 protein is CASSLDGATYNEQFF. DNA of the CDR3: TGCGCCAGCAGCTTGGATGGTGCGACCTACAATGAGCAGTTCTTC. This rearrangement joins TRBV5-1 to TRBJ2-1; D gene ambiguous. The germline gives CDR1 SGHRS, CDR2 YFSETQ. The CDR3 consists of 15 residues. The V gene lost 0 bases and the J gene lost 2 bases, with 9 bases spanning the gap.

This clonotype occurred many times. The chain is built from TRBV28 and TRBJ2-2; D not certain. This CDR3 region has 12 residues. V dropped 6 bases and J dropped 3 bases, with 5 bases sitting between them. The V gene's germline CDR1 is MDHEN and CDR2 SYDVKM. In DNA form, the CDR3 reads TGTGCCAGCAGGGGGTACACCGGGGAGCTGTTTTTT. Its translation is CASRGYTGELFF.

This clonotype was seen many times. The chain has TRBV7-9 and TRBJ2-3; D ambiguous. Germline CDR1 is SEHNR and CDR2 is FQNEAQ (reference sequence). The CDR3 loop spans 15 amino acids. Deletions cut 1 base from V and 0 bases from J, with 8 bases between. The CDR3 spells CASSLVGASTDTQYF. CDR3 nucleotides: TGTGCCAGCAGCTTAGTCGGCGCTAGCACAGATACGCAGTATTTT.

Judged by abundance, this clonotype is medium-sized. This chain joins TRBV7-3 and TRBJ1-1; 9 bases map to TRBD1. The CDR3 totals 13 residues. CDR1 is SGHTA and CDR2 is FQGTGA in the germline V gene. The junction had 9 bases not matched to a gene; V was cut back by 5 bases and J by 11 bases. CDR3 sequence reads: CASSPWAGTGAFF. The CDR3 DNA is TGTGCCAGCAGCCCCTGGGCGGGGACAGGGGCTTTCTTT.

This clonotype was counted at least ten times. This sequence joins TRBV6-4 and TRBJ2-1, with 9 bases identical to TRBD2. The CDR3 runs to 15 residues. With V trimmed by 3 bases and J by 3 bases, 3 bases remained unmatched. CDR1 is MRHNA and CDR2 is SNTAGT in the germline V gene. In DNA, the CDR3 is TGTGCCAGCAGTGAGGGTAGCGGGGGCTACAATGAGCAGTTCTTC. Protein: CASSEGSGGYNEQFF.

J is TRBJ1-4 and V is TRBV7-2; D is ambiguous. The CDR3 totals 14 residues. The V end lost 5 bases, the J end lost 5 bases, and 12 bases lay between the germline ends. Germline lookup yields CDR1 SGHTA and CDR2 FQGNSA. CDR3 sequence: CASSPGRLNEKLFF. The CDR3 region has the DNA TGTGCCAGCAGCCCAGGACGGCTGAATGAAAAACTGTTTTTT. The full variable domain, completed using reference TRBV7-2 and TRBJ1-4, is GAGVSQSPSNKVTEKGKDVELRCDPISGHTALYWYRQSLGQGLEFLIYFQGNSAPDKSGLPSDRFSAERTGGSVSTLTIQRTQQEDSAVYLCASSPGRLNEKLFFGSGTQLSVL.

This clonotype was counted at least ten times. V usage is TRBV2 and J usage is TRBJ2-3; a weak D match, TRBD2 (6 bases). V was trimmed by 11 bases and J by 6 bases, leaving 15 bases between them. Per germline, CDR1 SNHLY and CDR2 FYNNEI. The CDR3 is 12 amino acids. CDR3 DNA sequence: TGTGCCTCCCAGCGGGCCTCGGATACGCAGTATTTT. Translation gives CASQRASDTQYF.

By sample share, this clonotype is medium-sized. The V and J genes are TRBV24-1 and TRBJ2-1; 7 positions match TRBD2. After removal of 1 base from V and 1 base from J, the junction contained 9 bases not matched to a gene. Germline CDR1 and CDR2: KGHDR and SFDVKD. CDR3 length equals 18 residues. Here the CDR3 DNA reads TGTGCCACCAGTGATTTTGGGCCTAGCGGAAGGTCCTACAATGAGCAGTTCTTC. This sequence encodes CATSDFGPSGRSYNEQFF.